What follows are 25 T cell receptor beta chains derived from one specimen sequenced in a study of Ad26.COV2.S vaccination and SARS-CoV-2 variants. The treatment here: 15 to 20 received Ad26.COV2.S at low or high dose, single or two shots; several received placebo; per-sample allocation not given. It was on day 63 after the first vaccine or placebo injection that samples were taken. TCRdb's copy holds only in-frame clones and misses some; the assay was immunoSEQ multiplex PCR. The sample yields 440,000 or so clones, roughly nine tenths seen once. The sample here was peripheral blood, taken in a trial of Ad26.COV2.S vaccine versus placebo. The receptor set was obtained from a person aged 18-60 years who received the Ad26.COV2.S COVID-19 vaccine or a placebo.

This CDR3 is CAISESAPGAARVYYGYTF. The CDR3 DNA sequence: TGTGCCATCAGTGAGTCGGCCCCGGGTGCCGCCCGAGTATACTATGGCTACACCTTC. V usage is TRBV10-3 and J usage is TRBJ1-2; D ambiguous. This CDR3 comprises 19 residues. Per the germline V gene, CDR1 is ENHRY and CDR2 is SYGVKD. V was shortened by 0 bases and J by 3 bases, with 23 bases between the two germline ends.

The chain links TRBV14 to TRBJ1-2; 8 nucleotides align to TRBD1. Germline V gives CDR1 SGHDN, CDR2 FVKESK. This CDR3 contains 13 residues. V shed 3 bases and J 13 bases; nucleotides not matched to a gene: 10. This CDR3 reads CASSQLGTGLSTF. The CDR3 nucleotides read TGTGCCAGCAGCCAGCTCGGGACAGGATTATCCACCTTC. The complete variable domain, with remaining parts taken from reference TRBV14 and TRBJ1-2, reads EAGVTQFPSHSVIEKGQTVTLRCDPISGHDNLYWYRRVMGKEIKFLLHFVKESKQDESGMPNNRFLAERTGGTYSTLKVQPAELEDSGVYFCASSQLGTGLSTFGSGTRLTVV.

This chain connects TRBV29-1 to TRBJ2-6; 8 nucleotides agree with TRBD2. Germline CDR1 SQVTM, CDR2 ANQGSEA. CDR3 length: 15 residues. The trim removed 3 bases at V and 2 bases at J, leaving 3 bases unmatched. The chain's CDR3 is CSVDTGGTGANVLTF. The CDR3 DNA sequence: TGCAGCGTTGATACGGGGGGGACTGGGGCCAACGTCCTGACTTTC. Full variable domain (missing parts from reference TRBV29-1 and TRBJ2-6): SAVISQKPSRDICQRGTSLTIQCQVDSQVTMMFWYRQQPGQSLTLIATANQGSEATYESGFVIDKFPISRPNLTFSTLTVSNMSPEDSSIYLCSVDTGGTGANVLTFGAGSRLTVL.

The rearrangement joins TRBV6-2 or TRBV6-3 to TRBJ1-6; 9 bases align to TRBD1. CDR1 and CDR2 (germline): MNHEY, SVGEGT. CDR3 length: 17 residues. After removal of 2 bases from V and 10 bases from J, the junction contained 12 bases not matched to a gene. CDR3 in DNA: TGTGCCAGCAGTTACGGGACAGGGAGGGGTTTGCGATCACCCCTCCACTTT. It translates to CASSYGTGRGLRSPLHF.

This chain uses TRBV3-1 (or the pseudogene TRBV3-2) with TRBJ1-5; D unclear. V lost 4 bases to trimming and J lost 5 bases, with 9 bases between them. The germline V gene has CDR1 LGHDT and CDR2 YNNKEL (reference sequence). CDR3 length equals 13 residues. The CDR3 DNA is TGTGCCAGCAGCCTTGACAATTATCAGCCCCAGCATTTT. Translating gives CASSLDNYQPQHF.

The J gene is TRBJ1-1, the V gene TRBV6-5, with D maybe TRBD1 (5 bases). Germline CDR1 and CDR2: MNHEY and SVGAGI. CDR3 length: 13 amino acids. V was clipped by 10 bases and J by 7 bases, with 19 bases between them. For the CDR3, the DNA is TGTGCCACCCATATTCCGGGGCTAAATGAAGCTTTCTTT. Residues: CATHIPGLNEAFF.

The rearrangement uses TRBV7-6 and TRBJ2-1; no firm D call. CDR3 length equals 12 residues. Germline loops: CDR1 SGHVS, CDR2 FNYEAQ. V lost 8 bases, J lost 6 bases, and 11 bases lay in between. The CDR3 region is CASGSTSNEQFF. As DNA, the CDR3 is TGTGCCAGCGGGTCTACCTCCAATGAGCAGTTCTTC.

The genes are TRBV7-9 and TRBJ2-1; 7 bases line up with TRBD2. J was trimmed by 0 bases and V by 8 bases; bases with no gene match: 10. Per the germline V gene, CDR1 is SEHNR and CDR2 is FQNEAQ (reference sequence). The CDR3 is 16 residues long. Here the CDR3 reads CASGRSGTYSYNEQFF. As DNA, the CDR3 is TGTGCCAGCGGAAGAAGCGGGACGTACTCCTACAATGAGCAGTTCTTC.

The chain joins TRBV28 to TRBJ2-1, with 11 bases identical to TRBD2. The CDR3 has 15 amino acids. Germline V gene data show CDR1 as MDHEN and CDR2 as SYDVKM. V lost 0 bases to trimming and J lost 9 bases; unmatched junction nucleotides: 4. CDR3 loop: CASSLWTSGIGEQFF. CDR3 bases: TGTGCCAGCAGTTTATGGACTAGCGGGATTGGTGAGCAGTTCTTC.

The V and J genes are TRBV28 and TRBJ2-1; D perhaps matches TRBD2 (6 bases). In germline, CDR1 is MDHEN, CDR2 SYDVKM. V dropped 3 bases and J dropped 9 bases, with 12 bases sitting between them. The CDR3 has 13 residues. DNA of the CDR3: TGTGCCAGCAGTTTGCCGGGAGTCACTGAGCAGTTCTTC. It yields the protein CASSLPGVTEQFF. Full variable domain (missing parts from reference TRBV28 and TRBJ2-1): DVKVTQSSRYLVKRTGEKVFLECVQDMDHENMFWYRQDPGLGLRLIYFSYDVKMKEKGDIPEGYSVSREKKERFSLILESASTNQTSMYLCASSLPGVTEQFFGPGTRLTVL.

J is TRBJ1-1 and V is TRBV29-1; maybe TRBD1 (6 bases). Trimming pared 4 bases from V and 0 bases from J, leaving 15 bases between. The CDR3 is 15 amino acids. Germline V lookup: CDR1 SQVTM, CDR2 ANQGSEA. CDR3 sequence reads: CSVVSDSSMNTEAFF. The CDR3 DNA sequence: TGCAGCGTTGTGTCGGACAGCTCCATGAACACTGAAGCTTTCTTT.

The CDR3 coding sequence is TGTGCCAGCTCACCAGTGACAGGGGCCCCCTATGGCTACACCTTC. It encodes CASSPVTGAPYGYTF. The genes are TRBV18 and TRBJ1-2; 8 bases are shared with TRBD1. From germline, CDR1 is KGHSH and CDR2 LQKENI. V dropped 2 bases and J dropped 4; count of bases not matched to a gene: 6. The CDR3 is made up of 15 amino acids.

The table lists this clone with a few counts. The chain's CDR3 is CASGTANTEAFF. The CDR3 DNA reads as TGTGCCAGCGGGACAGCGAACACTGAAGCTTTCTTT. The chain combines TRBV2 with TRBJ1-1; 7 positions agree with TRBD1. The trim removed 8 bases at V and 1 base at J, leaving 1 base unmatched. Germline CDR1 and CDR2: SNHLY and FYNNEI. The CDR3 is 12 residues long.

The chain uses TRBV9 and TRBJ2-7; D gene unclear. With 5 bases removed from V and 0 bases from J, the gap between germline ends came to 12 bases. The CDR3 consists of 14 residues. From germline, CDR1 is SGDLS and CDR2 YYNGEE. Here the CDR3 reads CASSPTPSSYEQYF. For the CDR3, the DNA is TGTGCCAGCAGTCCTACACCGAGCTCCTACGAGCAGTACTTC.

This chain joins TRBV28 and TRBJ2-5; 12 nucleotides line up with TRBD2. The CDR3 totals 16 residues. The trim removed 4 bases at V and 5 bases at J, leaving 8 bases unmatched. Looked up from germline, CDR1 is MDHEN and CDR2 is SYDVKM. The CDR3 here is CASSSTGTSGLETQYF. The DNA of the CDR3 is TGTGCCAGCAGTTCCACCGGGACTAGCGGGTTGGAGACCCAGTACTTC.

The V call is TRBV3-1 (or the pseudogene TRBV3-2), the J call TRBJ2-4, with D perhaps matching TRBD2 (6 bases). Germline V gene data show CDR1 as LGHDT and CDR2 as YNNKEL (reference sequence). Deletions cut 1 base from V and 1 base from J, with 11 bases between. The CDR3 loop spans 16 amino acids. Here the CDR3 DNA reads TGTGCCAGCAGCCAAGTGCGAGGGAGGGCCAAAAACATTCAGTACTTC. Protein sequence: CASSQVRGRAKNIQYF.

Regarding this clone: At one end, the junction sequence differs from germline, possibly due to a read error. The CDR3, as DNA: TGTGCCAGCAGCTTAGCCAGTGTGAATACTGAAGCTTTCTTT. This codes for CASSLASVNTEAFF. The chain combines TRBV7-2 with TRBJ1-1; D is unresolved. This CDR3 contains 14 residues. The germline V gene encodes CDR1 SGHTA and CDR2 FQGNSA.

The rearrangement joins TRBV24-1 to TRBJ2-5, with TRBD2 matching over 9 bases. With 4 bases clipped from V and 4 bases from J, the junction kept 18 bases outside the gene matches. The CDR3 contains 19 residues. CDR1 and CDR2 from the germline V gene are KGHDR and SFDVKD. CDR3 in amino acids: CATSDLGDRGLAGAETQYF. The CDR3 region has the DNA TGTGCCACCAGTGACCTCGGTGATAGGGGACTAGCTGGGGCAGAGACCCAGTACTTC.

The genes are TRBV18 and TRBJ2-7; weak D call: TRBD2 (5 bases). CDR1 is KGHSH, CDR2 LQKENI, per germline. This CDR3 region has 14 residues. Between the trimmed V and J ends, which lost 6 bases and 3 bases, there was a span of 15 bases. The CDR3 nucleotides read TGTGCCAGCTCTCCGACCGAGGGAAACTACGAGCAGTACTTC. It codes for CASSPTEGNYEQYF.

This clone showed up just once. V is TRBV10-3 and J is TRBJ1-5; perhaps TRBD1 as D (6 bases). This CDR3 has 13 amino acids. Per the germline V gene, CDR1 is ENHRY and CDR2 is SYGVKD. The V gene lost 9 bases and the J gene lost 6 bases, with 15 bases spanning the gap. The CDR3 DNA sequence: TGTGCCATACGTGGACAGATCACTCAGCCCCAGCATTTT. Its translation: CAIRGQITQPQHF.

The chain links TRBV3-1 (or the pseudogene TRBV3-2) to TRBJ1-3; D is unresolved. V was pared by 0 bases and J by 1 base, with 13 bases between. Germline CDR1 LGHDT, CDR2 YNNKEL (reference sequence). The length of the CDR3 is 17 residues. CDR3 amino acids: CASSQDRWRPSGNTIYF. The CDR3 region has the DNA TGTGCCAGCAGCCAAGACCGGTGGCGTCCATCTGGAAACACCATATATTTT.

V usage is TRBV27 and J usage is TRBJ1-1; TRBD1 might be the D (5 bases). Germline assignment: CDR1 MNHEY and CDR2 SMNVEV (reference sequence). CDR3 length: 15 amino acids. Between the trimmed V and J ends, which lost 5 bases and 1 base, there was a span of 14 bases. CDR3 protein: CASSIGIGGNTEAFF. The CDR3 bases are TGTGCCAGCAGTATCGGTATCGGGGGGAACACTGAAGCTTTCTTT.

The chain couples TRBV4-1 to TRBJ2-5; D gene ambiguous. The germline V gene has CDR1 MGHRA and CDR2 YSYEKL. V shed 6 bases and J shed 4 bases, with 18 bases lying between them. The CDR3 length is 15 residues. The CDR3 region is CASREKGIPGETQYF. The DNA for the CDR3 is TGCGCCAGCAGGGAGAAAGGAATTCCCGGAGAGACCCAGTACTTC.

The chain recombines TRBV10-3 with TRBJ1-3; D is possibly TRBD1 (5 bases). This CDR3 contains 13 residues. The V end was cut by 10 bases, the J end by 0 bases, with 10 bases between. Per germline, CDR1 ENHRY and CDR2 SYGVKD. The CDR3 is CASETVSGNTIYF. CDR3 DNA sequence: TGTGCCAGCGAGACAGTCTCTGGAAACACCATATATTTT.

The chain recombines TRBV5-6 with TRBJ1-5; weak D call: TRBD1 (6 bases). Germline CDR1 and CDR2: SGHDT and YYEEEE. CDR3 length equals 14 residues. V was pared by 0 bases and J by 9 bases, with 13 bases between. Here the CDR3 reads CASSLVGGRGPQHF. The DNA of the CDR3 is TGTGCCAGCAGCTTGGTCGGGGGCCGGGGGCCCCAGCATTTT.